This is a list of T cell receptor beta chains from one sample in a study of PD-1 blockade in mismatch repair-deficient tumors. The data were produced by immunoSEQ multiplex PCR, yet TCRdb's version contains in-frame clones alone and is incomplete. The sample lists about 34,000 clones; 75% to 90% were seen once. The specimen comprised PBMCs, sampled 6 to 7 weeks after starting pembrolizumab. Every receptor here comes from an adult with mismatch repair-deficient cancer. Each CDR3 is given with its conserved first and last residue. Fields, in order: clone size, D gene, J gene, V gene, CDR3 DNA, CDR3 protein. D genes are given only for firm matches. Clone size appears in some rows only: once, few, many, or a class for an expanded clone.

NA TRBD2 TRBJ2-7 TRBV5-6 TGTGCCAGCAGCTCCTGGACTGGCGGGAGATGGAACGAGCAGTACTTC CASSSWTGGRWNEQYF
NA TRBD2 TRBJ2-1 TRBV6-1 TGTGCCAGCAGTGTCTTACTAGCGGGAGAGGGCAATGAGCAGTTCTTC CASSVLLAGEGNEQFF
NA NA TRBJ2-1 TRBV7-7 TGTGCTAGCAGCTTAGGGAAGGGCGGGGACTACAATGAGCAGTTCTTC CASSLGKGGDYNEQFF
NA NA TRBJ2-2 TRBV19 TGTGCCAGTAGTATCGGGCCAACAGGGCACACCGGGGAGCTGTTTTTT CASSIGPTGHTGELFF
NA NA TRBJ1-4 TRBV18 TGTGCCAGCTCACCGCTGACGGCGGCAAATGAAAAACTGTTTTTT CASSPLTAANEKLFF
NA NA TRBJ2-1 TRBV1 TGCACCAGCAGCCAAGGCTTGCGGGAGCCCAACAATGAGCAGTTCTTC CTSSQGLREPNNEQFF
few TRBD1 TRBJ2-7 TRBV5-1 TGCGCCAGCAGCTTGGAGACAGGGGGGACCTACGAGCAGTACTTC CASSLETGGTYEQYF
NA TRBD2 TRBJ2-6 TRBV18 TGTGCCAGCTCACCACTATCGGGAGGTGGGGCCAACGTCCTGACTTTC CASSPLSGGGANVLTF
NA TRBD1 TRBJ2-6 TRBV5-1 TGCGCCAGCAGCAGGACAGGGGGAAGCTCTGGGGCCAACGTCCTGACTTTC CASSRTGGSSGANVLTF
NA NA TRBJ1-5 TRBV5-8 TGTGCCAGCAGCTTGGCCCCGGCAGGGGATCAGCCCCAGCATTTT CASSLAPAGDQPQHF
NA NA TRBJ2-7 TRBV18 TGTGCCAGCTCACCACCGGAGTTGGAAACCTACGAGCAGTACTTC CASSPPELETYEQYF
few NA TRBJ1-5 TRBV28 TGTGCCAGCAGGTCCGGGACAAAGGGGGGCAATCAGCCCCAGCATTTT CASRSGTKGGNQPQHF
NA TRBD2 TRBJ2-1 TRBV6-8 TGTGCCAGCAGTTACAATCTACTGGGCGGGAGGGTTGATGAGCAGTTCTTC CASSYNLLGGRVDEQFF
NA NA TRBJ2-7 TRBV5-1 TGCGCCAGCAGCTTGAAGTATATGGAGCGCGGCGAGCAGTACTTC CASSLKYMERGEQYF